This TCR beta chain was sequenced for a study of blood T cell repertoires in COVID-19. Looking at the study overall: From the United States, Italy and Spain came samples of acute and convalescent COVID-19. PBMCs, B-cell-depleted T cells, or T cells were the source of the cDNA or gDNA that made up the material.

Per the study methods: The assay estimated nucleated cells by amplifying reference gene primers. The protocol was immunoSEQ multiplex PCR, while the TCRdb copy is restricted to in-frame clones and leaves out a portion. For V, J and clone size, that table is used; D and trimming come from the DNA. This table has more than 110,000 clones, around 76% appearing once. This clone has only a few counts. The germline CDR1 and CDR2 sequences are LNHDA and SQIVND (reference sequence). The CDR3 runs 14 residues. V was pared by 6 bases and J by 6 bases, with 8 bases of the junction left unmatched. The receptor was derived from an elderly man with acute or convalescent COVID-19. The V gene is TRBV19, the J gene TRBJ2-7, with TRBD1 matching over 10 bases. Specimen: peripheral blood. The DNA of the CDR3 is TGTGCCAGTAGCCCCGACAGGGGGCGAGGCGAGCAGTACTTC. As protein: CASSPDRGRGEQYF.